These 6 T cell receptor beta chains originate from one sample sequenced in a study of blood T cell repertoires in COVID-19. TCRdb keeps only in-frame clones here, not all; method: immunoSEQ multiplex PCR. This table holds just over 300,000 clones, about 91% found once. Sequenced sample: PBMCs or T cells enriched from blood (not recorded which). These receptor sequences come from a young woman who had recovered from COVID-19.

V and J are TRBV11-3 and TRBJ1-1; possibly TRBD1 for D (5 bases). Germline CDR1 reads SGHNT; CDR2 reads YENEEA. V was pared by 5 bases and J by 4 bases, with 20 bases between. This CDR3 has 16 residues. In DNA, the CDR3 is TGTGCCAGCAGCCGAAGATCGGGGCAAGCGGGCACTGAAGCTTTCTTT. Translating it yields CASSRRSGQAGTEAFF.

J is TRBJ2-7 and V is TRBV4-2; TRBD1 matches 12 bases. With V trimmed by 3 bases and J by 7 bases, 13 bases remained unmatched. In germline, CDR1 is LGHNA, CDR2 YNFKEQ. The CDR3 covers 17 residues. The CDR3 bases are TGTGCCAGCAGCCATCTTCCGGGACAGGGGGCTGTAGGGGAGCAGTACTTC. It encodes CASSHLPGQGAVGEQYF.

This sequence joins TRBV3-1 (or the pseudogene TRBV3-2) and TRBJ2-7, with 10 bases identical to TRBD1. This CDR3 is 17 amino acids long. V trimming: 5 bases; J trimming: 3 bases; junction bases outside the gene matches: 13. Germline assignment: CDR1 LGHDT and CDR2 YNNKEL (reference sequence). CDR3 loop: CASSSKPTGGTSYEQYF. In DNA form, the CDR3 reads TGTGCCAGCAGCTCTAAGCCGACAGGGGGCACGAGCTACGAGCAGTACTTC.

This clone was seen a handful of times. The rearrangement joins TRBV25-1 to TRBJ2-7; 10 bases match TRBD1. This CDR3 comprises 15 residues. Trimming took 6 bases from V and 0 from J; bases not matched to a gene: 5. CDR1 is MGHDK, CDR2 SYGVNS, per germline. CDR3 protein: CASRERTGGSYEQYF. The CDR3 nucleotides are TGTGCCAGCAGAGAAAGGACAGGGGGCTCCTACGAGCAGTACTTC.

CDR3 protein: CASSSSRTGQRNYGYTF. CDR3 in DNA: TGTGCCAGCAGTTCCTCAAGGACAGGGCAGCGTAACTATGGCTACACCTTC. The V call is TRBV28, the J call TRBJ1-2; 8 bases are a match to TRBD1. CDR1 is MDHEN and CDR2 is SYDVKM in the germline V gene. V was clipped by 4 bases and J by 1 base; unmatched bases: 11. This CDR3 comprises 17 residues.

V and J are TRBV19 and TRBJ1-4, with D unclear. Germline V gene data show CDR1 as LNHDA and CDR2 as SQIVND (reference sequence). This CDR3 is 13 amino acids long. Trimming removed 5 bases at V and 7 bases at J, with 11 bases between. The CDR3: CASSRIRGEKLFF. In DNA form, the CDR3 reads TGTGCCAGTAGTCGGATCCGGGGTGAAAAACTGTTTTTT.